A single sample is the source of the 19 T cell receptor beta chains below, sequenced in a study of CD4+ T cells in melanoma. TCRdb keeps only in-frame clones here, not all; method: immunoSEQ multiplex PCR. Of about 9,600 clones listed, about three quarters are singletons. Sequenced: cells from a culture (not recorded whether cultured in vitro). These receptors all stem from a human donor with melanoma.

Here the CDR3 DNA reads TGTGCCAGCAGCCAGGTTACAGGGGGCGCGGTGAATGAGCAGTTCTTC. It is translated as CASSQVTGGAVNEQFF. V is TRBV3-1 (or the pseudogene TRBV3-2) and J is TRBJ2-1; 9 bases fit TRBD1. This CDR3 region has 16 residues. V lost 3 bases, J lost 7 bases, and 10 bases stayed unmatched. CDR1 is LGHDT and CDR2 is YNNKEL in the germline V gene (reference sequence).

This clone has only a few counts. CDR3 region: CSVGKTGDTGELFF. CDR3 coding DNA: TGCAGCGTTGGAAAAACAGGGGACACCGGGGAGCTGTTTTTT. V and J are TRBV29-1 and TRBJ2-2, with 7 bases fitting TRBD1. The CDR3 contains 14 residues. The J segment lost 3 bases and the V segment lost 4 bases, leaving 5 bases of the junction unmatched. Germline V CDR1 and CDR2: SQVTM, ANQGSEA.

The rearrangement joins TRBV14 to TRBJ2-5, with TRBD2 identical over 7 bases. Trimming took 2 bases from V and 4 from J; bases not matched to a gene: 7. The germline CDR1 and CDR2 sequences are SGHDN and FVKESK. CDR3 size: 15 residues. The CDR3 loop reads CASSQKRGRGETQYF. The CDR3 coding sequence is TGTGCCAGCAGCCAAAAGCGGGGAAGGGGAGAGACCCAGTACTTC. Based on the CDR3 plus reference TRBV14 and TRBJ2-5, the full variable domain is EAGVTQFPSHSVIEKGQTVTLRCDPISGHDNLYWYRRVMGKEIKFLLHFVKESKQDESGMPNNRFLAERTGGTYSTLKVQPAELEDSGVYFCASSQKRGRGETQYFGPGTRLLVL.

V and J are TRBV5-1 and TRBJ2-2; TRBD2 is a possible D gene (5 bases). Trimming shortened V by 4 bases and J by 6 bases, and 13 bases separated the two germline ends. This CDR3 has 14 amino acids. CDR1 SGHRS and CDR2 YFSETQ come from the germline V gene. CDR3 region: CASSTPLAPGELFF. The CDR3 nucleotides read TGCGCCAGCAGCACCCCTCTAGCCCCCGGGGAGCTGTTTTTT.

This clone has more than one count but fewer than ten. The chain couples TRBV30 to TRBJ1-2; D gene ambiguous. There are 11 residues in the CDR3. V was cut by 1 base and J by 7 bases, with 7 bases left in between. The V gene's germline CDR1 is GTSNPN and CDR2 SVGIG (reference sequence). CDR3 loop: CAWSAYSGYTF. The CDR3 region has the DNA TGTGCCTGGAGTGCTTACAGTGGCTACACCTTC.

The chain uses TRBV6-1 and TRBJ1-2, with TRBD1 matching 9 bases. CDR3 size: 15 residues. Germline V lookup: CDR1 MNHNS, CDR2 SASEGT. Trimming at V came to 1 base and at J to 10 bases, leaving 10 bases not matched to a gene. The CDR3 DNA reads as TGTGCCAGCAGTGAAGATACAGGGGGCTTCCTATCCTACACCTTC. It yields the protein CASSEDTGGFLSYTF.

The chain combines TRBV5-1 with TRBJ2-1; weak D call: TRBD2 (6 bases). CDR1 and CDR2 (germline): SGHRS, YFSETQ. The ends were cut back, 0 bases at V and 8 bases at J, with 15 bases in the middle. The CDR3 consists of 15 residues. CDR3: CASSLVGSTGDEQFF. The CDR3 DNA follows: TGCGCCAGCAGCTTGGTTGGGAGTACGGGGGATGAGCAGTTCTTC.

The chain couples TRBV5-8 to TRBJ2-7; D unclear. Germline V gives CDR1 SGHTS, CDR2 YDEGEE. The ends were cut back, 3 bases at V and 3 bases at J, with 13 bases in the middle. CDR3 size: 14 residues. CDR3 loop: CASSSTRWSYEQYF. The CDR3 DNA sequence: TGTGCCAGCAGCTCTACCCGGTGGAGCTACGAGCAGTACTTC.

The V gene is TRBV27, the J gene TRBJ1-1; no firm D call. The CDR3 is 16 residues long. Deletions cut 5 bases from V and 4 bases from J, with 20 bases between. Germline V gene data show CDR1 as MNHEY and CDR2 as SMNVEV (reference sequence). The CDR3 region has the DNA TGTGCCAGCAGTCGGTCGACGGGGATGTTTTCCACTGAAGCTTTCTTT. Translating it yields CASSRSTGMFSTEAFF.

Written as DNA, the CDR3 is TGTGCCAGTAGTATAGGGGCGGGGGCTTACAATGAGCAGTTCTTC. Translating it yields CASSIGAGAYNEQFF. The chain joins TRBV19 to TRBJ2-1, with D tentatively TRBD2 (7 bases). The CDR3 spans 15 residues. Germline assignment: CDR1 LNHDA and CDR2 SQIVND (reference sequence). Trimming removed 1 base at V and 4 bases at J, with 11 bases between.

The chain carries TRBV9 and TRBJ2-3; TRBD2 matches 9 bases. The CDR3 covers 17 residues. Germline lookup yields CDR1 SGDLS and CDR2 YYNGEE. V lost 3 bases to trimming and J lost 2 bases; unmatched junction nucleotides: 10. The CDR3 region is CASSDPETSGLTDTQYF. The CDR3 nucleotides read TGTGCCAGCAGCGATCCCGAGACTAGCGGCCTCACAGATACGCAGTATTTT.

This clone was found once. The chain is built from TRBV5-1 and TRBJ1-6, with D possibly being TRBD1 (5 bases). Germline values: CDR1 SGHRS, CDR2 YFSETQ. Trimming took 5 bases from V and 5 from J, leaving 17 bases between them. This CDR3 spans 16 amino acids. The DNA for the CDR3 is TGCGCCAGCAGTCCGATGGGGGGGGTAGATAATTCACCCCTCCACTTT. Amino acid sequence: CASSPMGGVDNSPLHF.

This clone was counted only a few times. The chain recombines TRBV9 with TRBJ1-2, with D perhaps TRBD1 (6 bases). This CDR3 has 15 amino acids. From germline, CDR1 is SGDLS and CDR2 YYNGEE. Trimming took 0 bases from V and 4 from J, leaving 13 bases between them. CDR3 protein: CASSVGTGSGYGYTF. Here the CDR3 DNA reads TGTGCCAGCAGCGTAGGAACAGGGAGCGGCTATGGCTACACCTTC.

For the CDR3, the DNA is TGTGCCAGCTCACCACCGAGTGGGGGGAAGTACGAGCAGTACTTC. This sequence encodes CASSPPSGGKYEQYF. The V gene is TRBV18, the J gene TRBJ2-7; a possible D gene is TRBD2 (6 bases). Germline V lookup: CDR1 KGHSH, CDR2 LQKENI. This CDR3 region has 15 residues. Trimming cost V 0 bases and J 4 bases, with 13 bases left between them. The whole variable domain, filled in from reference TRBV18 and TRBJ2-7, reads NAGVMQNPRHLVRRRGQEARLRCSPMKGHSHVYWYRQLPEEGLKFMVYLQKENIIDESGMPKERFSAEFPKEGPSILRIQQVVRGDSAAYFCASSPPSGGKYEQYFGPGTRLTVT.

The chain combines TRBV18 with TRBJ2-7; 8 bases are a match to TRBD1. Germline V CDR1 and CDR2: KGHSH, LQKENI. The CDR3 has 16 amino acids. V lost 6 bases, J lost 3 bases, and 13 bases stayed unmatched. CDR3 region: CASSHGTGRRGYEQYF. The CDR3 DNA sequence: TGTGCCAGCTCCCATGGGACAGGCCGACGGGGCTACGAGCAGTACTTC.

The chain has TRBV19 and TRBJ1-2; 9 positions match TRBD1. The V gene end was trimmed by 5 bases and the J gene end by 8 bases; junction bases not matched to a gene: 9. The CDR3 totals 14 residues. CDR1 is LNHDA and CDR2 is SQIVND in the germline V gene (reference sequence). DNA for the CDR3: TGTGCCAGTAGTGCGGACAGGGGCTATATGGGCTACACCTTC. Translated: CASSADRGYMGYTF.

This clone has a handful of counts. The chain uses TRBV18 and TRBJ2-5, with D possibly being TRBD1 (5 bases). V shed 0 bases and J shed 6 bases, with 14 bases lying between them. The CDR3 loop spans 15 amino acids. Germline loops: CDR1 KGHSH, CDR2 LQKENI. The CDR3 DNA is TGTGCCAGCTCACCACCGATCAGGGCTTTGCAGACCCAGTACTTC. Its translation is CASSPPIRALQTQYF.

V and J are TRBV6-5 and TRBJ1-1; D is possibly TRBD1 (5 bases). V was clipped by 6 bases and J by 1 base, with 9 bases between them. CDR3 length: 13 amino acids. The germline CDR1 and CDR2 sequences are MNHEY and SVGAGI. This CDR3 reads CASSPGGNTEAFF. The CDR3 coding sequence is TGTGCCAGCAGCCCCGGGGGGAACACTGAAGCTTTCTTT.

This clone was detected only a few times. CDR3 sequence reads: CASSQRDLREQYF. The CDR3 DNA is TGTGCCAGCAGCCAACGAGATCTTAGGGAGCAGTACTTC. V and J are TRBV6-2 or TRBV6-3 and TRBJ2-7, with D uncertain. Trimming took 6 bases from V and 7 from J, leaving 16 bases between them. The CDR3 has 13 residues. Germline-derived CDR1 and CDR2 are MNHEY and SVGEGT.